The following is a T cell receptor (beta chain) sequence with its context. A much larger clone lies one base from this, so it may be a read error. This CDR3 has 19 residues. Germline CDR1 is MDHEN and CDR2 is SYDVKM. Germline trimming cut 5 bases from V and 3 bases from J; bases unmatched to any gene: 14. Unique molecular identifiers were incorporated when the TCRbeta library was constructed. TCRdb reprocessed the PCR reads via MiXCR and lists one record per CDR3 protein. The sample holds fewer than 550,000 distinct CDR3 sequences, roughly a tenth seen once. This entry is derived from a study of T-cell reconstitution after alpha-beta-depleted transplantation in children.

The chain employs TRBV28 and TRBJ2-7, with 15 bases lining up with TRBD2. The input for sequencing was PBMCs, taken before TCRalphabeta/CD19-depleted stem cell transplant. The source of this sequence is a child younger than 10 with inherited bone marrow failure, due to receive a stem cell transplant. Written as DNA, the CDR3 is TGTGCCAGCAGTACGCCCCGGACTAGCGGGAGGGCCGGCGTCTACGAGCAGTACTTC. Translating it yields CASSTPRTSGRAGVYEQYF.